Listed below are T cell receptor beta chains from one sample, sequenced in a study of blood T cell repertoires in COVID-19. Method: immunoSEQ multiplex PCR; TCRdb's copy keeps in-frame clones and lacks some. The data contain 350,000 to 550,000 clones, 80% to 90% of them singletons. The sample consisted of PBMCs or T cells enriched from blood (not recorded which). These receptors were collected from a man aged 30 to 45 who had recovered from COVID-19. Both conserved end residues are part of each CDR3. Fields, in order: D gene, J gene, CDR3 length, V gene, clone size, CDR3 protein, CDR3 DNA. The D gene is left open where the match is weak. Expanded clones are given a class, and other clones once, few, many or no size at all.

D gene: .
J gene: TRBJ2-7
CDR3 length: 11
V gene: TRBV6-2/TRBV6-3
clone size: .
CDR3 protein: CASSYKLEQYF
CDR3 DNA: TGTGCCAGCAGTTACAAGCTAGAGCAGTACTTC

D gene: .
J gene: TRBJ1-4
CDR3 length: 16
V gene: TRBV5-1
clone size: .
CDR3 protein: CASSLVLRGSNEKLFF
CDR3 DNA: TGCGCCAGCAGCTTGGTTCTCCGGGGGAGTAATGAAAAACTGTTTTTT

D gene: TRBD2
J gene: TRBJ2-3
CDR3 length: 16
V gene: TRBV13
clone size: .
CDR3 protein: CASSTRGGAPTDTQYF
CDR3 DNA: TGTGCCAGCAGCACCCGCGGGGGGGCTCCTACAGATACGCAGTATTTT

D gene: .
J gene: TRBJ2-7
CDR3 length: 14
V gene: TRBV5-1
clone size: .
CDR3 protein: CASSLEGFSYEQYF
CDR3 DNA: TGCGCCAGCAGCTTGGAGGGGTTCTCCTACGAGCAGTACTTC

D gene: .
J gene: TRBJ1-2
CDR3 length: 12
V gene: TRBV10-3
clone size: .
CDR3 protein: CAISGQNYGYTF
CDR3 DNA: TGTGCCATCAGTGGACAGAACTATGGCTACACCTTC

D gene: .
J gene: TRBJ2-7
CDR3 length: 15
V gene: TRBV9
clone size: once
CDR3 protein: CASSVEDTGTYEQYF
CDR3 DNA: TGTGCCAGCAGCGTAGAGGATACGGGGACCTACGAGCAGTACTTC

D gene: TRBD1
J gene: TRBJ1-4
CDR3 length: 15
V gene: TRBV5-4
clone size: .
CDR3 protein: CASSDAGGGNEKLFF
CDR3 DNA: TGTGCCAGCAGCGACGCAGGGGGAGGTAATGAAAAACTGTTTTTT

D gene: .
J gene: TRBJ1-3
CDR3 length: 17
V gene: TRBV3-1/TRBV3-2
clone size: .
CDR3 protein: CASSPDMGGLSGNTIYF
CDR3 DNA: TGTGCCAGCAGCCCAGACATGGGGGGTCTGTCTGGAAACACCATATATTTT

D gene: .
J gene: TRBJ1-4
CDR3 length: 16
V gene: TRBV4-1
clone size: .
CDR3 protein: CASSQEWTTTNEKLFF
CDR3 DNA: TGCGCCAGCAGCCAAGAGTGGACAACAACTAATGAAAAACTGTTTTTT

D gene: .
J gene: TRBJ2-2
CDR3 length: 15
V gene: TRBV3-1/TRBV3-2
clone size: .
CDR3 protein: CASSLQGRNTGELFF
CDR3 DNA: TGTGCCAGCAGCCTCCAGGGGAGGAACACCGGGGAGCTGTTTTTT

D gene: .
J gene: TRBJ1-1
CDR3 length: 14
V gene: TRBV9
clone size: .
CDR3 protein: CASSARTVNTEAFF
CDR3 DNA: TGTGCCAGCAGCGCCAGGACAGTAAACACTGAAGCTTTCTTT

D gene: .
J gene: TRBJ2-7
CDR3 length: 11
V gene: TRBV12-3/TRBV12-4
clone size: .
CDR3 protein: CASSLAREQYF
CDR3 DNA: TGTGCCAGCAGTTTGGCTCGCGAGCAGTACTTC